Given below is one T cell receptor (beta chain) in context. Its antigen is not known. Germline CDR1 is SGHDT and CDR2 is YYEEEE. CDR3 size: 15 residues. This sample was included in a study of monozygotic twins with inflammatory bowel disease. Study results and caveats: By inverse Simpson index, TCRbeta diversity was lower in IBD patients than in healthy co-twins. Background noise in patient repertoires may stem from differing immunosuppressive treatments.

Input per TCR library consisted of approximately 3,500 ng of total RNA. TCRdb re-called the 5' RACE reads; every CDR3 protein appears as one record, without DNA. Its table lists a few hundred thousand distinct CDR3 sequences. Sequencing input: blood. This chain joins TRBV5-6 and TRBJ1-2; TCRdb designates TRBD1, a call that cannot be tested without DNA. This sequence originates from a human donor with ulcerative colitis or Crohn's disease, or a healthy co-twin of an affected twin (not recorded which). This chain's CDR3 is CASSLVAGRGYGYTF. Supplemented by reference TRBV5-6 and TRBJ1-2, the full variable domain reads DAGVTQSPTHLIKTRGQQVTLRCSPKSGHDTVSWYQQALGQGPQFIFQYYEEEERQRGNFPDRFSGHQFPNYSSELNVNALLLGDSALYLCASSLVAGRGYGYTFGSGTRLTVV.